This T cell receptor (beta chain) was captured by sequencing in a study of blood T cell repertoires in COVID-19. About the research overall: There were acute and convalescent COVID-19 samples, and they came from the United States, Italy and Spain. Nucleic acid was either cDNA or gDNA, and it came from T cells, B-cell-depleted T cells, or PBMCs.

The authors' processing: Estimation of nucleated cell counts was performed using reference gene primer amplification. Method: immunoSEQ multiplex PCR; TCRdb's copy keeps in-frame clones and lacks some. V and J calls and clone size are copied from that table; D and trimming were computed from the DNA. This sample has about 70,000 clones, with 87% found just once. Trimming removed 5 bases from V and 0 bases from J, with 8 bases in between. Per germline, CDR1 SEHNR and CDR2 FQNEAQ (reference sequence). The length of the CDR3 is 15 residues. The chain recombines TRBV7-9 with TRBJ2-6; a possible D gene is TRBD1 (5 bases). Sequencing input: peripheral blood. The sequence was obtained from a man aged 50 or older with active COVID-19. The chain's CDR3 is CASSQQASGANVLTF. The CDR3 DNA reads TGTGCCAGCAGCCAACAGGCCTCTGGGGCCAACGTCCTGACTTTC.